This passage covers 25 T cell receptor beta chains from one sample sequenced in a study of blood T cell repertoires in COVID-19. Assay: immunoSEQ multiplex PCR; the TCRdb copy retains only in-frame clones and omits some. This table has 200,000 to 250,000 clones, roughly 87% appearing once. The specimen was peripheral blood. These receptors originate from a woman younger than 35 who had recovered from COVID-19.

In this sample, this clone turned up once. The rearrangement uses TRBV6-5 and TRBJ2-1; 9 bases are shared with TRBD2. CDR3 length: 15 residues. V shed 4 bases and J 7 bases; nucleotides not matched to a gene: 8. Looked up from germline, CDR1 is MNHEY and CDR2 is SVGAGI. The CDR3 region has the DNA TGTGCCAGCAGTTTACTCCGGCGGGAGGGAAATGAGCAGTTCTTC. Its translation: CASSLLRREGNEQFF.

The chain has TRBV27 and TRBJ1-2; perhaps TRBD1 as D (5 bases). The ends were cut back, 3 bases at V and 7 bases at J, with 12 bases in the middle. This CDR3 contains 13 residues. CDR1 and CDR2 (germline): MNHEY, SMNVEV (reference sequence). The CDR3, as DNA: TGTGCCAGCAGTTTTGGGCAGGGAAGTGGCTACACCTTC. Translated, it gives CASSFGQGSGYTF.

The chain couples TRBV7-3 to TRBJ2-3, with D possibly matching TRBD2 (6 bases). CDR1 and CDR2 from the germline V gene are SGHTA and FQGTGA. V lost 4 bases, J lost 3 bases, and 20 bases lay in between. The length of the CDR3 is 17 residues. The CDR3 DNA follows: TGTGCCAGCAGCTCTCGGGGTATTAGCGGAAGTACAGATACGCAGTATTTT. Translated, it gives CASSSRGISGSTDTQYF. The whole variable domain, remainder taken from reference TRBV7-3 and TRBJ2-3, is GAGVSQTPSNKVTEKGKYVELRCDPISGHTALYWYRQSLGQGPEFLIYFQGTGAADDSGLPNDRFFAVRPEGSVSTLKIQRTERGDSAVYLCASSSRGISGSTDTQYFGPGTRLTVL.

The rearrangement uses TRBV6-6 and TRBJ1-5; D not resolved. Germline V gene lookup returns CDR1 MNHNY and CDR2 SVGAGI (reference sequence). CDR3 length equals 14 residues. V lost 1 base and J 6 bases, leaving 10 bases between the germline ends. DNA for the CDR3: TGTGCCAGCAGTTACTACGATAGTGCTCAGCCCCAGCATTTT. Translating gives CASSYYDSAQPQHF.

CDR3 nucleotides: TGCAGCGTTGCTTCTTACCCGACAGGGGCGGAGGCTTATGGCTACACCTTC. Its protein is CSVASYPTGAEAYGYTF. The chain links TRBV29-1 to TRBJ1-2; 8 positions agree with TRBD1. Trimming removed 4 bases from V and 5 bases from J; junction bases left unmatched: 18. This CDR3 has 17 amino acids. CDR1 is SQVTM, CDR2 ANQGSEA, per germline.

Comments on this clone: The junction and the germline gene differ at one end; a read error may be behind it. The CDR3 coding sequence is TGTGCCAGCAGTCTATCCGGGACTAGCGGGAGGTTCTTCTACGAGCAGTACTTC. Translation: CASSLSGTSGRFFYEQYF. The gene calls are TRBV27 and TRBJ2-7, with TRBD2 matching over 15 bases. The CDR3 totals 18 residues. Germline V gene data show CDR1 as MNHEY and CDR2 as SMNVEV (reference sequence).

The V call is TRBV7-8, the J call TRBJ1-1; D is unresolved. The CDR3 totals 16 residues. Germline lookup yields CDR1 SGHVS and CDR2 FQNEAQ. V was shortened by 6 bases and J by 0 bases, with 17 bases between the two germline ends. The CDR3 spells CASSPRLRLMNTEAFF. The CDR3, as DNA: TGTGCCAGCAGTCCCCGCCTCAGGTTAATGAACACTGAAGCTTTCTTT.

The chain employs TRBV28 and TRBJ2-5; 10 bases are shared with TRBD1. Germline loops: CDR1 MDHEN, CDR2 SYDVKM. CDR3 length: 13 residues. The V gene end was trimmed by 8 bases and the J gene end by 3 bases; junction bases not matched to a gene: 3. The chain's CDR3 is CASGGTGEETQYF. The CDR3, as DNA: TGTGCCAGCGGGGGGACAGGGGAAGAGACCCAGTACTTC.

The chain is built from TRBV4-3 and TRBJ1-2; no definite D call. This CDR3 is built from 14 residues. Trimming took off 1 base at V and 3 bases at J, with 9 bases between the two ends. Looked up from germline, CDR1 is LGHNA and CDR2 is YSLEER. In nucleotides, the CDR3 is TGCGCCAGCAGCCAAGTCGGGTCTTACTATGGCTACACCTTC. The encoded protein is CASSQVGSYYGYTF.

The rearrangement joins TRBV5-4 to TRBJ2-3, with TRBD1 matching 9 bases. The CDR3 is made up of 15 amino acids. The V and J ends lost 7 bases and 4 bases, in that order; junction bases with no gene match: 10. Germline V gene data show CDR1 as SGHNT and CDR2 as YYREEE (reference sequence). The chain's CDR3 is CASGPTGGIADTQYF. In nucleotides, the CDR3 is TGTGCCAGCGGACCTACAGGGGGCATCGCAGATACGCAGTATTTT.

This sequence joins TRBV2 and TRBJ2-1; 9 bases fit TRBD1. Germline V gene lookup returns CDR1 SNHLY and CDR2 FYNNEI. V gave up 5 bases and J gave up 4 bases; unmatched junction bases: 6. This CDR3 is 15 amino acids long. CDR3 sequence: CASSSGTGPYNEQFF. The CDR3 DNA is TGTGCCAGCAGTTCCGGGACAGGGCCTTACAATGAGCAGTTCTTC.

V is TRBV9 and J is TRBJ1-1; D is unresolved. Germline CDR1 reads SGDLS; CDR2 reads YYNGEE. The ends were cut back, 0 bases at V and 1 base at J, with 7 bases in the middle. The length of the CDR3 is 14 residues. The CDR3 protein is CASSVVLPNTEAFF. The CDR3 DNA reads TGTGCCAGCAGCGTAGTTCTCCCGAACACTGAAGCTTTCTTT.

The rearrangement uses TRBV18 and TRBJ1-6; the D is unclear. The V end lost 4 bases, the J end lost 5 bases, and 12 bases lay between the germline ends. Germline assignment: CDR1 KGHSH and CDR2 LQKENI. This CDR3 has 15 amino acids. The CDR3, as DNA: TGTGCCAGCTCACTTGAGGGATTAAATAATTCACCCCTCCACTTT. It translates to CASSLEGLNNSPLHF.

The V call is TRBV6-2 or TRBV6-3, the J call TRBJ1-1; tentatively, D is TRBD1 (6 bases). The V and J ends lost 6 bases and 7 bases respectively, with 15 bases between them. The CDR3 spans 13 residues. The germline gives CDR1 MNHEY, CDR2 SVGEGT. The CDR3 DNA reads as TGTGCCAGCAGCTCCTACCGGGACATTGAAGCTTTCTTT. Translating gives CASSSYRDIEAFF.

The chain joins TRBV30 to TRBJ2-7; 7 bases are a match to TRBD2. Germline CDR1 is GTSNPN and CDR2 is SVGIG (reference sequence). The CDR3 covers 14 residues. The trim removed 4 bases at V and 2 bases at J, leaving 8 bases unmatched. The CDR3 is CAWNSRSGAYEQYF. The CDR3 DNA reads TGTGCCTGGAACTCCCGGAGCGGGGCCTACGAGCAGTACTTC.

This chain connects TRBV6-2 or TRBV6-3 to TRBJ2-3; 7 nucleotides align to TRBD2. With V trimmed by 4 bases and J by 0 bases, 13 bases remained unmatched. The CDR3 runs to 18 residues. Germline V gene lookup returns CDR1 MNHEY and CDR2 SVGEGT. CDR3: CASSSGPGLGGSTDTQYF. Here the CDR3 DNA reads TGTGCCAGCAGTTCTGGTCCGGGGCTGGGGGGGAGCACAGATACGCAGTATTTT.

The chain joins TRBV19 to TRBJ1-2; 9 bases are shared with TRBD1. The CDR3 has 17 amino acids. Per the germline V gene, CDR1 is LNHDA and CDR2 is SQIVND (reference sequence). Germline trimming cut 4 bases from V and 6 bases from J; bases unmatched to any gene: 15. This chain's CDR3 is CASSTEGQGRSVNGYTF. Written as DNA, the CDR3 is TGTGCCAGTAGTACCGAGGGACAGGGAAGGTCCGTGAATGGCTACACCTTC.

The J gene is TRBJ2-6, the V gene TRBV19; weak D call: TRBD2 (6 bases). The V gene lost 10 bases and the J gene lost 0 bases, with 22 bases spanning the gap. CDR3 length equals 18 residues. Germline-derived CDR1 and CDR2 are LNHDA and SQIVND (reference sequence). CDR3 in DNA: TGTGCCACCTCACTCTTCGGAGGGGCGAGCTCTGGGGCCAACGTCCTGACTTTC. Its translation: CATSLFGGASSGANVLTF.

The chain is built from TRBV10-3 and TRBJ2-1, with 10 bases identical to TRBD2. Germline V gene lookup returns CDR1 ENHRY and CDR2 SYGVKD. This CDR3 is built from 18 residues. Germline trimming cut 7 bases from V and 0 bases from J; bases unmatched to any gene: 12. As DNA, the CDR3 is TGTGCCATCATGGAGGTGGTTAGCGGGAGGAGCTCCTACAATGAGCAGTTCTTC. This encodes CAIMEVVSGRSSYNEQFF.

This chain links TRBV6-2 or TRBV6-3 with TRBJ1-1; 7 nucleotides agree with TRBD1. The CDR3 consists of 16 residues. V trimming: 2 bases; J trimming: 4 bases; junction bases outside the gene matches: 10. CDR1 and CDR2 (germline): MNHEY, SVGEGT. As DNA, the CDR3 is TGTGCCAGCAGTTACGTTAGGGGGCGCGGGTTCACTGAAGCTTTCTTT. Protein product: CASSYVRGRGFTEAFF.

The chain is built from TRBV12-5 and TRBJ2-7; D remains unclear. CDR1 is LGHNT and CDR2 is FRNRAP in the germline V gene. The CDR3 contains 13 residues. V lost 0 bases to trimming and J lost 3 bases, with 6 bases between them. The CDR3 loop reads CASGLVRSYEQYF. In DNA, the CDR3 is TGTGCTAGTGGTTTGGTACGCAGCTACGAGCAGTACTTC.

The chain joins TRBV5-1 to TRBJ2-7, with D unresolved. CDR3 length equals 14 residues. Deletions cut 2 bases from V and 3 bases from J, with 12 bases between. Germline assignment: CDR1 SGHRS and CDR2 YFSETQ. The CDR3 DNA reads as TGCGCCAGCAGCTTCTCGGCGGCTTACTACGAGCAGTACTTC. It specifies CASSFSAAYYEQYF.

The chain joins TRBV12-5 to TRBJ2-5; 8 nucleotides agree with TRBD2. The germline V gene has CDR1 LGHNT and CDR2 FRNRAP. V gave up 3 bases and J gave up 4 bases; unmatched junction bases: 7. This CDR3 is built from 15 residues. DNA of the CDR3: TGTGCTAGTGGTTTTCGCGGGAGGTACGGAGAGACCCAGTACTTC. Translated: CASGFRGRYGETQYF.

The table lists this clone with a count of one. Sequence at one end of the junction differs from germline and may be a read error. The V gene is TRBV6-5, the J gene TRBJ2-3; 8 bases agree with TRBD1. The V gene's germline CDR1 is MNHEY and CDR2 SVGAGI. This CDR3 has 16 residues. Here the CDR3 DNA reads TGTGCCAGCAGCTACTTCGACAGGGGAGTCCCAGATACGCAGTATTTT. This gives the protein CASSYFDRGVPDTQYF.

This chain uses TRBV5-6 with TRBJ1-2; D may be TRBD1 (6 bases). CDR1 is SGHDT and CDR2 is YYEEEE in the germline V gene. Trimming removed 0 bases at V and 0 bases at J, with 6 bases between. The CDR3 is 14 amino acids. This CDR3 reads CASSLGTANYGYTF. The CDR3 nucleotides read TGTGCCAGCAGCTTGGGGACAGCTAACTATGGCTACACCTTC.